A selection of T cell receptor beta chains follows, all from one sample in a study of OX40 agonist ivuxolimab in advanced cancers. Clones were read by immunoSEQ multiplex PCR, and TCRdb kept only the in-frame ones, dropping some. The table includes tens of thousands of clones, under 95% detected once. Specimen: CD4+ or CD8+ T cells sorted from blood, collected in a trial of the OX40 agonist ivuxolimab. All receptors derive from an adult with an advanced solid tumor such as melanoma, head and neck, liver or kidney cancer. Both conserved end residues are part of each CDR3. The D gene is left open where the match is weak. The size of a clone is reported for some rows only, either as once, few or many, or as a class for expanded clones.

size	V	D	J	CDR3	DNA
-	TRBV7-3	-	TRBJ2-5	CASSLGAGYEETQYF	TGTGCCAGCAGCTTGGGGGCAGGCTACGAAGAGACCCAGTACTTC
-	TRBV19	-	TRBJ2-2	CASSTWGGANTGELFF	TGTGCCAGTAGTACGTGGGGAGGTGCGAACACCGGGGAGCTGTTTTTT
-	TRBV6-1	-	TRBJ2-7	CASSRLADNAYEQYF	TGTGCCAGCAGCCGGCTAGCAGATAACGCGTACGAGCAGTACTTC
-	TRBV7-2	TRBD2	TRBJ2-7	CASSSSGSYEQYF	TGTGCCAGCAGTTCTAGCGGATCTTACGAGCAGTACTTC
-	TRBV18	-	TRBJ1-3	CASSPDLVRNTIYF	TGTGCCAGCTCACCCGATCTTGTTCGAAACACCATATATTTT
-	TRBV6-1	-	TRBJ1-5	CASSENRDQPQHF	TGTGCCAGCAGTGAAAACAGGGATCAGCCCCAGCATTTT
-	TRBV7-9	TRBD2	TRBJ2-5	CASSLGLAGLQETQYF	TGTGCCAGCAGCCTGGGACTAGCGGGGCTTCAAGAGACCCAGTACTTC
-	TRBV4-1	TRBD2	TRBJ2-7	CASSRLLAGDEQYF	TGCGCCAGCAGCCGCTTACTAGCGGGAGACGAGCAGTACTTC
-	TRBV9	-	TRBJ1-1	CASSVAPAGQLIQNTEAFF	TGTGCCAGCAGCGTAGCTCCCGCGGGGCAGCTAATACAGAACACTGAAGCTTTCTTT
once	TRBV6-6	-	TRBJ1-2	CASSLGQGGYTF	TGTGCCAGCAGCCTTGGTCAGGGGGGCTACACCTTC
-	TRBV9	-	TRBJ1-2	CASSDNWFYTF	TGTGCCAGCAGTGATAACTGGTTCTACACCTTC
once	TRBV30	-	TRBJ1-4	CAWSVGEPSNEKLFF	TGTGCCTGGAGTGTAGGGGAACCTTCTAATGAAAAACTGTTTTTT
-	TRBV10-3	-	TRBJ2-1	CAISESTGSWGFF	TGTGCCATCAGTGAGTCGACTGGGAGTTGGGGGTTCTTC
-	TRBV6-1	-	TRBJ2-5	CASTETGTRGETQYF	TGTGCCAGCACGGAAACCGGGACACGGGGGGAGACCCAGTACTTC
-	TRBV11-3	TRBD1	TRBJ2-2	CASSTRTGSTGELFF	TGTGCCAGCAGCACCCGGACAGGGAGCACCGGGGAGCTGTTTTTT
once	TRBV5-6	TRBD1	TRBJ2-7	CASSSPGQGSYEQYF	TGTGCCAGCAGCTCCCCGGGACAGGGAAGCTACGAGCAGTACTTC
-	TRBV6-1	-	TRBJ1-1	CASSRNTEAFF	TGTGCCAGCAGCCGGAACACTGAAGCTTTCTTT
-	TRBV28	-	TRBJ2-5	CASRLRGGGQTYQETQYF	TGTGCCAGCAGACTCAGAGGAGGGGGACAGACGTACCAAGAGACCCAGTACTTC
-	TRBV28	TRBD1	TRBJ1-2	CASRPRTGVGGYTF	TGTGCCAGCAGGCCTCGTACAGGGGTGGGTGGCTACACCTTC
once	TRBV30	-	TRBJ2-1	CAWSVLASAGEQFF	TGTGCCTGGAGTGTTCTGGCTAGCGCAGGTGAGCAGTTCTTC
-	TRBV11-3	TRBD1	TRBJ1-4	CASSLSTGRGKLFF	TGTGCCAGCAGCTTATCGACAGGGAGGGGAAAACTGTTTTTT
-	TRBV5-1	-	TRBJ1-4	CASSLSAAPREKLFF	TGCGCCAGCAGCTTGTCAGCTGCGCCCAGGGAAAAACTGTTTTTT
-	TRBV23-1	TRBD2	TRBJ2-1	CASSPLAGPQHNEQFF	TGCGCCAGCAGTCCCCTAGCGGGACCCCAACACAATGAGCAGTTCTTC
-	TRBV11-2	TRBD2	TRBJ2-1	CASSLDRVRASGYYGGQFF	TGTGCCAGCAGCTTAGATCGCGTACGAGCTAGCGGCTATTACGGGGGGCAGTTCTTC
once	TRBV7-2	-	TRBJ1-2	CASSPRRYPTFTF	TGTGCCAGCAGCCCTAGACGATACCCTACTTTCACCTTC
-	TRBV12-5	-	TRBJ1-5	CASGFHPRTDNQPQHF	TGTGCTAGTGGTTTCCACCCTAGGACAGACAATCAGCCCCAGCATTTT
-	TRBV7-3	TRBD1	TRBJ2-1	CASSKQGTAHEQFF	TGTGCCAGCAGCAAACAGGGGACGGCGCATGAGCAGTTCTTC
-	TRBV4-3	-	TRBJ2-3	CASSQDFGDTQYF	TGCGCCAGCAGCCAAGATTTTGGCGATACGCAGTATTTT
-	TRBV7-2	-	TRBJ2-1	CASSPRERIYNEQFF	TGTGCCAGCAGCCCCAGAGAGAGAATCTACAATGAGCAGTTCTTC
-	TRBV19	TRBD1	TRBJ1-4	CASSSTGGTNEKLFF	TGTGCCAGTAGTTCGACAGGGGGAACTAATGAAAAACTGTTTTTT
once	TRBV4-3	-	TRBJ2-7	CASSQDLGGLPYEQYF	TGCGCCAGCAGCCAAGATCTAGGGGGGTTGCCCTACGAGCAGTACTTC
-	TRBV11-2	TRBD2	TRBJ2-3	CASSTRLAGVTDTQYF	TGTGCCAGCAGCACTCGACTAGCGGGAGTAACAGATACGCAGTATTTT
-	TRBV5-1	TRBD1	TRBJ2-7	CASSLDLGQGAYEQYF	TGCGCCAGCAGCTTGGATCTTGGACAGGGGGCCTACGAGCAGTACTTC
-	TRBV2	-	TRBJ1-1	CASGGPTEAFF	TGTGCCAGCGGAGGTCCCACTGAAGCTTTCTTT
-	TRBV7-3	-	TRBJ2-5	CASSPRWETQYF	TGTGCCAGCAGCCCGCGATGGGAGACCCAGTACTTC
-	TRBV5-8	TRBD2	TRBJ2-2	CASSSGLAGDTGELFF	TGTGCCAGCAGCTCGGGACTAGCGGGAGACACCGGGGAGCTGTTTTTT